The 25 T cell receptor beta chains below were found in one sample sequenced in a study of T cell repertoires in cytomegalovirus infection. Each CDR3 protein gets one entry after TCRdb re-called the reads with MiXCR. The sample shows approximately 180,000 distinct CDR3 sequences, about 18% of them seen only once. Sample: CD8+ T cells from PBMCs. The receptors were gathered from a human donor in good health (CMV status not recorded). Some clones in this sample may be carry-over from other donors' samples.

For the CDR3, the DNA is TGCAGTGCTAGCCCCGGTAACACCGGGGAGCTGTTTTTT. Its protein is CSASPGNTGELFF. The V call is TRBV20-1, the J call TRBJ2-2; no clear D. The CDR3 is 13 amino acids. V gave up 3 bases and J gave up 2 bases, with 7 bases separating them. The germline V gene encodes CDR1 DFQATT and CDR2 SNEGSKA (reference sequence).

The table lists this clonotype with a few counts. Here the CDR3 reads CASSSAKGGVAEQYF. For the CDR3, the DNA is TGTGCCAGCAGCTCCGCGAAAGGCGGGGTGGCGGAGCAGTACTTC. This sequence joins TRBV11-3 and TRBJ2-7; TRBD2 might be the D (6 bases). The V and J ends lost 4 bases and 7 bases respectively, with 20 bases between them. CDR1 and CDR2 (germline): SGHNT, YENEEA. This CDR3 has 15 amino acids.

Remarks on this clonotype: Given a much more abundant clone one base away, this may be a read error. The conserved phenylalanine or tryptophan normally closing the CDR3 is absent here, so this likely arose from a read error. The gene calls are TRBV7-2 and TRBJ1-5, with a tentative D call TRBD1 (6 bases). CDR3 length equals 16 residues. Trimming removed 5 bases from V and 0 bases from J, with 14 bases in between. The V gene's germline CDR1 is SGHTA and CDR2 FQGNSA. DNA for the CDR3: TGTGCCAGCAGCCTAAACAGGGATTATAGCAATCAGCCCCAGCATTTA. Translated: CASSLNRDYSNQPQHL.

The chain employs TRBV28 and TRBJ2-7; tentative D call: TRBD1 (5 bases). V gave up 3 bases and J gave up 6 bases, with 6 bases separating them. The CDR3 runs 11 residues. Germline V CDR1 and CDR2: MDHEN, SYDVKM. For the CDR3, the DNA is TGTGCCAGCAGTTTCAGGGCCGAGCAGTACTTC. Translating gives CASSFRAEQYF.

The J gene is TRBJ1-3, the V gene TRBV7-2; D not resolved. The V end lost 6 bases, the J end lost 4 bases, and 16 bases lay between the germline ends. From germline, CDR1 is SGHTA and CDR2 FQGNSA. This CDR3 is 15 amino acids long. The CDR3 here is CASRELWEIGNTIYF. Here the CDR3 DNA reads TGTGCCAGCAGGGAACTTTGGGAGATCGGAAACACCATATATTTT.

This clonotype has just a few counts. The chain couples TRBV6-2 or TRBV6-3 to TRBJ2-1; TRBD2 might be the D (5 bases). Germline CDR1 is MNHEY and CDR2 is SVGEGT. The ends were cut back, 6 bases at V and 12 bases at J, with 15 bases in the middle. The CDR3 totals 12 residues. In DNA, the CDR3 is TGTGCCAGCAGCCTAGGACTGTTTGGGCAGTTCTTC. Its translation: CASSLGLFGQFF.

The rearrangement joins TRBV7-9 to TRBJ1-4, with 8 bases matching TRBD1. Germline-derived CDR1 and CDR2 are SEHNR and FQNEAQ (reference sequence). The CDR3 sequence is 16 residues long. The V and J ends lost 1 base and 8 bases, in that order; junction bases with no gene match: 9. The CDR3 DNA follows: TGTGCCAGCAGCTTAGGGCAGGGGGCAGAAGAAGAAAAACTGTTTTTT. This encodes CASSLGQGAEEEKLFF.

This clonotype was seen more than once but under ten times. The V and J genes are TRBV6-6 and TRBJ1-1, with unresolved D. CDR1 is MNHNY and CDR2 is SVGAGI in the germline V gene (reference sequence). V lost 0 bases to trimming and J lost 7 bases, with 9 bases between them. This CDR3 has 13 amino acids. CDR3 sequence reads: CASSYSAGIEAFF. CDR3 DNA sequence: TGTGCCAGCAGTTACTCAGCAGGAATTGAAGCTTTCTTT.

The sample holds a few counts of this clonotype. The chain links TRBV12-3 or TRBV12-4 to TRBJ2-7; TRBD2 is a possible D gene (5 bases). CDR3 length equals 12 residues. V lost 3 bases and J 6 bases, leaving 9 bases between the germline ends. The CDR3 sequence: CASSLVGIEQYF. The CDR3 nucleotides read TGTGCCAGCAGTTTGGTCGGGATCGAGCAGTACTTC.

This clonotype was counted a few times. The chain combines TRBV7-9 with TRBJ2-2; TRBD1 might be the D (6 bases). This CDR3 has 15 amino acids. The V end lost 5 bases, the J end lost 1 base, and 11 bases lay between the germline ends. Germline CDR1 is SEHNR and CDR2 is FQNEAQ (reference sequence). CDR3 residues: CASSPRTVNTGELFF. DNA for the CDR3: TGTGCCAGCAGCCCCAGGACAGTGAACACCGGGGAGCTGTTTTTT.

This clonotype has more than one count but fewer than ten. This sequence joins TRBV7-9 and TRBJ2-7; the D is unclear. V was trimmed by 5 bases and J by 3 bases, leaving 20 bases between them. This CDR3 is 16 amino acids long. Germline values: CDR1 SEHNR, CDR2 FQNEAQ (reference sequence). CDR3 DNA: TGTGCCAGCAGCCTACCGGAGACGGGCAGCCTCTACGAGCAGTACTTC. Translation: CASSLPETGSLYEQYF. The full variable domain, its missing parts supplied by reference TRBV7-9 and TRBJ2-7, is DTGVSQNPRHKITKRGQNVTFRCDPISEHNRLYWYRQTLGQGPEFLTYFQNEAQLEKSRLLSDRFSAERPKGSFSTLEIQRTEQGDSAMYLCASSLPETGSLYEQYFGPGTRLTVT.

This rearrangement joins TRBV5-6 to TRBJ2-3; 8 positions agree with TRBD2. The germline V gene encodes CDR1 SGHDT and CDR2 YYEEEE. The CDR3 runs to 17 residues. Trimming at V came to 3 bases and at J to 4 bases, leaving 13 bases not matched to a gene. The CDR3: CASSSGGVAGEADTQYF. The DNA for the CDR3 is TGTGCCAGCAGCTCGGGAGGGGTGGCGGGGGAGGCAGATACGCAGTATTTT.

This clonotype was seen only a few times. The V call is TRBV12-3 or TRBV12-4, the J call TRBJ2-1; 9 bases agree with TRBD2. Losses at the gene ends were 7 bases for V and 10 bases for J; bases not matched to a gene: 20. The CDR3 is made up of 17 amino acids. The CDR3 DNA follows: TGTGCCAGCACTTTGGGATGGCGGGGGGGCCAACTTTTAGAGCAGTTCTTC. Translated, it gives CASTLGWRGGQLLEQFF.

The sample holds a few counts of this clonotype. The rearrangement uses TRBV25-1 and TRBJ2-2, with D tentatively TRBD2 (6 bases). The CDR3 has 13 residues. Germline CDR1 MGHDK, CDR2 SYGVNS. V was trimmed by 2 bases and J by 7 bases, leaving 8 bases between them. As DNA, the CDR3 is TGTGCCAGCAGTGAACGGGAGAACGGGGAGCTGTTTTTT. This gives the protein CASSERENGELFF.

The V and J genes are TRBV2 and TRBJ2-5; 7 positions agree with TRBD1. Germline CDR1 is SNHLY and CDR2 is FYNNEI. The V segment lost 10 bases and the J segment 5 bases; nucleotides outside the gene matches: 10. The CDR3 sequence is 13 residues long. CDR3 in amino acids: CATDTGVGETQYF. In DNA form, the CDR3 reads TGTGCCACCGATACAGGGGTGGGCGAGACCCAGTACTTC.

This clonotype turned up a few times. The genes are TRBV7-9 and TRBJ1-4; D uncertain. Trimming removed 2 bases at V and 0 bases at J, with 7 bases between. This CDR3 has 15 residues. The germline CDR1 and CDR2 sequences are SEHNR and FQNEAQ (reference sequence). The CDR3 DNA reads as TGTGCCAGCAGCTTAAAAACAGCAACTAATGAAAAACTGTTTTTT. Translating it yields CASSLKTATNEKLFF.

This clonotype has more than one count but fewer than ten. This chain connects TRBV7-8 to TRBJ2-5; 7 bases line up with TRBD2. Germline values: CDR1 SGHVS, CDR2 FQNEAQ. The CDR3 extends over 15 amino acids. V lost 3 bases to trimming and J lost 5 bases; unmatched junction nucleotides: 9. The CDR3 DNA reads TGTGCCAGCAGCTTCCCTGGGGGGGAGCGGGAGACCCAGTACTTC. It specifies CASSFPGGERETQYF.

The chain combines TRBV4-1 with TRBJ2-2; possibly TRBD1 for D (6 bases). The CDR3 is 14 residues long. Germline CDR1 and CDR2: MGHRA and YSYEKL. Trimming pared 2 bases from V and 8 bases from J, leaving 12 bases between. The DNA for the CDR3 is TGCGCCAGCAGCCAAAGAGGACAGACAGGGGAGCTGTTTTTT. It is translated as CASSQRGQTGELFF.

This chain connects TRBV14 to TRBJ2-1, with 8 bases fitting TRBD2. Germline V lookup: CDR1 SGHDN, CDR2 FVKESK. The CDR3 is made up of 15 amino acids. The V gene end was trimmed by 1 base and the J gene end by 7 bases; junction bases not matched to a gene: 6. CDR3 sequence (DNA): TGTGCCAGCAGCCAAGCGGGGGGGCGGGGTAATGAGCAGTTCTTC. Translating gives CASSQAGGRGNEQFF.

V and J are TRBV10-3 and TRBJ1-1; D is unclear. In germline, CDR1 is ENHRY, CDR2 SYGVKD. This CDR3 has 15 amino acids. V was shortened by 0 bases and J by 0 bases, with 8 bases between the two germline ends. CDR3 nucleotides: TGTGCCATCAGTGAGTCAGGAGGATTGAACACTGAAGCTTTCTTT. As protein: CAISESGGLNTEAFF.

The chain is built from TRBV12-3 or TRBV12-4 and TRBJ2-2; D ambiguous. V was trimmed by 10 bases and J by 6 bases, leaving 15 bases between them. This CDR3 contains 13 residues. The CDR3 coding sequence is TGTGCCACCGAGAGACTGGCCTCCGGGGAGCTGTTTTTT. Residues: CATERLASGELFF.

This clonotype was seen many times. V is TRBV7-2 and J is TRBJ1-1, with D possibly being TRBD1 (5 bases). Germline V CDR1 and CDR2: SGHTA, FQGNSA. Trimming left V 7 bases short and J 1 base short, with 16 bases between. The CDR3 spans 15 residues. For the CDR3, the DNA is TGTGCCAGCAACCCGAGGGGTTACGCGAACACTGAAGCTTTCTTT. Its translation: CASNPRGYANTEAFF.

The genes are TRBV7-8 and TRBJ1-4; perhaps TRBD1 as D (5 bases). The CDR3 is 19 amino acids. Trimming took off 4 bases at V and 0 bases at J, with 21 bases between the two ends. Germline CDR1 SGHVS, CDR2 FQNEAQ. DNA of the CDR3: TGTGCCAGCAGCTCTCTACTTTCCGGGACCGCGTCAACTAATGAAAAACTGTTTTTT. Amino acids: CASSSLLSGTASTNEKLFF.

This chain links TRBV5-1 with TRBJ2-7, with TRBD1 matching over 9 bases. This CDR3 has 14 amino acids. Germline V gene lookup returns CDR1 SGHRS and CDR2 YFSETQ. Trimming removed 4 bases from V and 2 bases from J; junction bases left unmatched: 4. The CDR3 DNA sequence: TGCGCCAGCAGCGTGAGGACAGGGGCCTACGAGCAGTACTTC. Amino acid sequence: CASSVRTGAYEQYF.

The chain uses TRBV9 and TRBJ2-1, with 11 nucleotides matching TRBD2. Trimming at V came to 4 bases and at J to 7 bases, leaving 4 bases not matched to a gene. The germline CDR1 and CDR2 sequences are SGDLS and YYNGEE. The CDR3 extends over 14 amino acids. The CDR3 nucleotides are TGTGCCAGCAGCACTAGCGGGGGTCGGAATGAGCAGTTCTTC. It yields the protein CASSTSGGRNEQFF.